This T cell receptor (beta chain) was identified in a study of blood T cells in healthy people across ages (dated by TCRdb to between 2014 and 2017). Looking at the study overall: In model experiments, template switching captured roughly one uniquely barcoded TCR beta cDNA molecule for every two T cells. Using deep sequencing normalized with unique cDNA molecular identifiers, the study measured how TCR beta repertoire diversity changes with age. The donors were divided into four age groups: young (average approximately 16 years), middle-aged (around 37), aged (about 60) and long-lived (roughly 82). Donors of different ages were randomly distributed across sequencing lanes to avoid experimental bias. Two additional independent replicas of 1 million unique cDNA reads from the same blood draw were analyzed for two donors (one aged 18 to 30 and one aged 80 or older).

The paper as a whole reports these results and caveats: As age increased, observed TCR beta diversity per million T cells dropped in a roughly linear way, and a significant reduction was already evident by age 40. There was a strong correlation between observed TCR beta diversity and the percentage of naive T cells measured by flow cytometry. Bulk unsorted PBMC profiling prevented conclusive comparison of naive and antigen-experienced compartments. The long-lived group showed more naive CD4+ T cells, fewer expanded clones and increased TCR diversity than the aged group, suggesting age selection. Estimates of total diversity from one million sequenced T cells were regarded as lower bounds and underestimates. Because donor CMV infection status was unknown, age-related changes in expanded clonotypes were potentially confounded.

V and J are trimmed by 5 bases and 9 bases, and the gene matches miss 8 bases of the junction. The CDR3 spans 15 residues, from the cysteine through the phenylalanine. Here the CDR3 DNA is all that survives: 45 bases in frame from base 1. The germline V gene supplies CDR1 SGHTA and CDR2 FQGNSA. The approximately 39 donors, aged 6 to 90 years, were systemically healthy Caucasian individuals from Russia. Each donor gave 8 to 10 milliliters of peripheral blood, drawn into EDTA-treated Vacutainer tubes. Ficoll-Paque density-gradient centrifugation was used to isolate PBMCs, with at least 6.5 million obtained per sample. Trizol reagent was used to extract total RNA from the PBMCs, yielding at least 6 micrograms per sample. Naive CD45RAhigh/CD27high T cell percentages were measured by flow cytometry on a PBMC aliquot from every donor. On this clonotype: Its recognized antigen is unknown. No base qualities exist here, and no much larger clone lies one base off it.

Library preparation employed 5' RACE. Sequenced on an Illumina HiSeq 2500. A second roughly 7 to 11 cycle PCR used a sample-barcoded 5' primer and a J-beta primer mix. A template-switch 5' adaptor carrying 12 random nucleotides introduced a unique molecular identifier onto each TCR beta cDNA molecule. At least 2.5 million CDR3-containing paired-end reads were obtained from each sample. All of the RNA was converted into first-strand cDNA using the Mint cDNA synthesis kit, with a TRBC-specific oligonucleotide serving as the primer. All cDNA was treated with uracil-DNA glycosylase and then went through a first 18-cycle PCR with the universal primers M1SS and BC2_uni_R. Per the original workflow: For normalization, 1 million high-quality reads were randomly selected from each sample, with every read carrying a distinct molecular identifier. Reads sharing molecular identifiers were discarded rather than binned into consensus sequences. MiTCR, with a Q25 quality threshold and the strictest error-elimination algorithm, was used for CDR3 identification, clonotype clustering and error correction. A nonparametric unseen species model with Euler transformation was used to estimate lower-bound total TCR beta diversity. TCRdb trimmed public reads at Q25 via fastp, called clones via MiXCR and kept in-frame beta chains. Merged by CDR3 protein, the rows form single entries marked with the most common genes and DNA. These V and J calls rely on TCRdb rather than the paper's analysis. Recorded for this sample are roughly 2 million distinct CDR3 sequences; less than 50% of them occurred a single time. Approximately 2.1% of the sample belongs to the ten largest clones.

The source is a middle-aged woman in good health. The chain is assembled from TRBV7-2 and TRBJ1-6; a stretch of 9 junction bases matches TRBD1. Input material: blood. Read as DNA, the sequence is TGTGCCAGCAGCACAAGACGGACAGGGGCTTCACCCCTCCACTTT. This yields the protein CASSTRRTGASPLHF. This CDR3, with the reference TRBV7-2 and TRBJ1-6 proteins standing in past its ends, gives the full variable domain GAGVSQSPSNKVTEKGKDVELRCDPISGHTALYWYRQSLGQGLEFLIYFQGNSAPDKSGLPSDRFSAERTGGSVSTLTIQRTQQEDSAVYLCASSTRRTGASPLHFGNGTRLTVT.